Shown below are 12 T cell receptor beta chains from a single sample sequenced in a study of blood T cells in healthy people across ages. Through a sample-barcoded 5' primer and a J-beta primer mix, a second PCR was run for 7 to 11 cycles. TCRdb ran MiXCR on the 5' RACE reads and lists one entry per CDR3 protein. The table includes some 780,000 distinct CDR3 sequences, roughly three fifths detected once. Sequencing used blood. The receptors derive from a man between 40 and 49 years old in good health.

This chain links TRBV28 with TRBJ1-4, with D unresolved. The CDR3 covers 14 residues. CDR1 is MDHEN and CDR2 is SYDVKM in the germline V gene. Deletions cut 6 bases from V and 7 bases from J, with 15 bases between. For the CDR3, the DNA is TGTGCCAGCAGGAGGGAAAGGAGGCGTGAAAAACTGTTTTTT. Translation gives CASRRERRREKLFF. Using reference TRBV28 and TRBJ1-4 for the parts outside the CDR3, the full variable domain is DVKVTQSSRYLVKRTGEKVFLECVQDMDHENMFWYRQDPGLGLRLIYFSYDVKMKEKGDIPEGYSVSREKKERFSLILESASTNQTSMYLCASRRERRREKLFFGSGTQLSVL.

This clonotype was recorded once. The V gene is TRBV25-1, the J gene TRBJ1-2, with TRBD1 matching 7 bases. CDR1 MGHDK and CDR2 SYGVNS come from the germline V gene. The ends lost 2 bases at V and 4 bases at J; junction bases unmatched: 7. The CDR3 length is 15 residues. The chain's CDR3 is CASSETGEALYGYTF. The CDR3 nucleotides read TGTGCCAGCAGTGAAACAGGGGAGGCTCTCTATGGCTACACCTTC.

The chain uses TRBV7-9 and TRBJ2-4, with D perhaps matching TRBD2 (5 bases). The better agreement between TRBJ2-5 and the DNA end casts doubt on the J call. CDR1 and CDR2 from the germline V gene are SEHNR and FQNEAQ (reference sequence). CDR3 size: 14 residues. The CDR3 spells CASSLASGVETQYF. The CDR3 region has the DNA TGTGCCAGCAGCTTAGCATCCGGGGTGGAGACCCAGTACTTC.

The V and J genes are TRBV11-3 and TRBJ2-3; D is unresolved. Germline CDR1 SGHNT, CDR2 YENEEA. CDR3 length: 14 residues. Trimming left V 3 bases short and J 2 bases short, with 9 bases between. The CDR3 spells CASSFAGITDTQYF. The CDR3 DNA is TGTGCCAGCAGCTTCGCAGGAATCACAGATACGCAGTATTTT.

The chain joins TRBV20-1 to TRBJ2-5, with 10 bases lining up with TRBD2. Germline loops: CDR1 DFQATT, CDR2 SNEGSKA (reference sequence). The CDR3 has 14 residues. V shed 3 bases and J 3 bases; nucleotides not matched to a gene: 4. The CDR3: CSASVAGGEETQYF. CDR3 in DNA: TGCAGTGCTAGTGTAGCGGGAGGCGAAGAGACCCAGTACTTC.

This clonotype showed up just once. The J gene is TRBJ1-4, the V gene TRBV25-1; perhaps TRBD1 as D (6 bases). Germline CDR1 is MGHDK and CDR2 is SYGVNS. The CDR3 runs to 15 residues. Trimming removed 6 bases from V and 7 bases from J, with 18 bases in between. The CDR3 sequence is CASREAGRGGEKLFF. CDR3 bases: TGTGCCAGCAGAGAGGCTGGCAGGGGCGGTGAAAAACTGTTTTTT.

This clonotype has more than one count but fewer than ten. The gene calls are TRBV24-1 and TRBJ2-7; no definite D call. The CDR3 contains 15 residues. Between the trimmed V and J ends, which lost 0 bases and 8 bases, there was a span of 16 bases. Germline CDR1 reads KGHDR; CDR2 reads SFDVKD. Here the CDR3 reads CATSDLASTLGQQYF. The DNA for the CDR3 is TGTGCCACCAGTGATTTGGCCTCTACCCTTGGACAGCAGTACTTC.

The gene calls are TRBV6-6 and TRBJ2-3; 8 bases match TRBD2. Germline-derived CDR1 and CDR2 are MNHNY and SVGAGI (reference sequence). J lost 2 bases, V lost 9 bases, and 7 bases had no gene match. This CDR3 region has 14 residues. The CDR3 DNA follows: TGTGCCAGTATCGGGGGGGCCAACACAGATACGCAGTATTTT. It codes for CASIGGANTDTQYF.

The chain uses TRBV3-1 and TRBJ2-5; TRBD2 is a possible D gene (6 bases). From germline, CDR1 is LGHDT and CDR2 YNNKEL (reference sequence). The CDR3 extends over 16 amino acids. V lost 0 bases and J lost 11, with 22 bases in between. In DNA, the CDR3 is TGTGCCAGCAGCCAAGACTCTCCCACCAGGTCGGGGGAGCAGTACTTC. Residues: CASSQDSPTRSGEQYF.

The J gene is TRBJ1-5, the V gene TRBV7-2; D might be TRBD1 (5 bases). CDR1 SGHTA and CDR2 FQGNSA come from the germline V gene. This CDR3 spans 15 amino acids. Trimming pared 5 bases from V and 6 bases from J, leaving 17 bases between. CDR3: CASSPDGREVQPQHF. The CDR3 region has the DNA TGTGCCAGCAGCCCCGACGGCAGGGAGGTTCAGCCCCAGCATTTT.

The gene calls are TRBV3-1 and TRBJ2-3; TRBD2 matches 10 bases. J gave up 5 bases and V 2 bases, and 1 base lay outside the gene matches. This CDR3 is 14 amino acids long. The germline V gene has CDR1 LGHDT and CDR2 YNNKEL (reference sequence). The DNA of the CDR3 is TGTGCCAGCAGCCAACGACTAGCGGGAGATACGCAGTATTTT. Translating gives CASSQRLAGDTQYF.

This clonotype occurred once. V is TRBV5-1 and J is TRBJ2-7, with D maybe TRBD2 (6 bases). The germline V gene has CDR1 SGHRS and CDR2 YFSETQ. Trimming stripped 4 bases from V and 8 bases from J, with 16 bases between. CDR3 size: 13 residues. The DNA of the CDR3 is TGCGCCAGCAGCAGGGGACTGCAGCGAAAGCAGTACTTC. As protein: CASSRGLQRKQYF.